This T cell receptor (beta chain) comes out of a study of T cells in Graves' hyperthyroidism and ophthalmopathy. Newly diagnosed hyperthyroidism patients aged 18 to 65 years had disease lasting under 2 months. Exclusion of a patient resulted from uncontrolled infection, other autoimmune disease, pregnancy or lactation. Around 10 ml fresh peripheral blood yielded the PBMCs. Trimming cost V 5 bases and J 6 bases, with 11 bases left between them. Per the germline V gene, CDR1 is LGHDT and CDR2 is YNNKEL (reference sequence). This CDR3 has 13 residues. TCR beta CDR3 sequences were amplified from RNA transcripts. TCR CDR3 underwent first-round RT-PCR with the HTBI primer set. MiXCR, applied by TCRdb to the multiplex PCR reads, yields one record per CDR3 protein. The repertoire has around 250,000 distinct CDR3 sequences, approximately 14% of them found once; the top ten carry 13%. This clonotype was counted ten times or more.

Sequencing input: blood. The chain employs TRBV3-1 and TRBJ2-1; no clear D gene. The sequence was collected from a middle-aged woman with Graves' hyperthyroidism that later progressed to Graves' ophthalmopathy. The CDR3 is CASSRSNPNEQFF. DNA for the CDR3: TGTGCCAGCAGCAGAAGCAACCCCAATGAGCAGTTCTTC.